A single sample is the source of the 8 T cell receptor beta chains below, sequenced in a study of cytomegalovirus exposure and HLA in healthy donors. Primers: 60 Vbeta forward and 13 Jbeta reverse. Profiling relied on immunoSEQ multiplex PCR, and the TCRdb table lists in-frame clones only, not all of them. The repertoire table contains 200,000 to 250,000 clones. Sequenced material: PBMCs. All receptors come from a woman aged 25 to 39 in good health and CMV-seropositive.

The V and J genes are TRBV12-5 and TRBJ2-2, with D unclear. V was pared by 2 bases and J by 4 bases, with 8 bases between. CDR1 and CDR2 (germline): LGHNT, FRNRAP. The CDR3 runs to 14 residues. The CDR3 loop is CASGLRGPTGELFF. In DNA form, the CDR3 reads TGTGCTAGTGGTTTGAGAGGTCCCACCGGGGAGCTGTTTTTT.

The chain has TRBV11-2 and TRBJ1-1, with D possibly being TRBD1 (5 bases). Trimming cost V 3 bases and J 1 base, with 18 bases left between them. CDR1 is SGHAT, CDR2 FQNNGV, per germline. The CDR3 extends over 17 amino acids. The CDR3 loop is CASSFGHFGGANTEAFF. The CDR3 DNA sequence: TGTGCCAGCAGCTTTGGGCATTTCGGAGGGGCGAACACTGAAGCTTTCTTT.

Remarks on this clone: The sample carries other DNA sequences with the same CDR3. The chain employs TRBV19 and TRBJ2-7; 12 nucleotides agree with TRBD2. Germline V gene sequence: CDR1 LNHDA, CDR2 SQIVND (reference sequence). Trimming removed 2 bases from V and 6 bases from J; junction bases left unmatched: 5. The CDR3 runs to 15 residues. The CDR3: CASSISSGRAGEQYF. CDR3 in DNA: TGTGCCAGTAGTATATCTAGCGGGAGGGCCGGCGAGCAGTACTTC.

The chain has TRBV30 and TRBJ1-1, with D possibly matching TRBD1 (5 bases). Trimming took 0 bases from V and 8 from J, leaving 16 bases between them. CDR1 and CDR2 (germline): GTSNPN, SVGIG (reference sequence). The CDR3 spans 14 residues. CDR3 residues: CAWSVRQSRSEAFF. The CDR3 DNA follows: TGTGCCTGGAGTGTACGACAGAGCCGGTCGGAAGCTTTCTTT. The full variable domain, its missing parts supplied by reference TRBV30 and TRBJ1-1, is SQTIHQWPATLVQPVGSPLSLECTVEGTSNPNLYWYRQAAGRGLQLLFYSVGIGQISSEVPQNLSASRPQDRQFILSSKKLLLSDSGFYLCAWSVRQSRSEAFFGQGTRLTVV.

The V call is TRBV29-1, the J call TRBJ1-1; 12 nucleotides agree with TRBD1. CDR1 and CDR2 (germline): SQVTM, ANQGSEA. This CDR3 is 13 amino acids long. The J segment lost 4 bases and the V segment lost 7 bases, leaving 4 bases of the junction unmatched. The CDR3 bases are TGCAGCGCTAAGGGACAGGGGGCCACTGAAGCTTTCTTT. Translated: CSAKGQGATEAFF. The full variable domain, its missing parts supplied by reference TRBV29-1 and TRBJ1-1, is SAVISQKPSRDICQRGTSLTIQCQVDSQVTMMFWYRQQPGQSLTLIATANQGSEATYESGFVIDKFPISRPNLTFSTLTVSNMSPEDSSIYLCSAKGQGATEAFFGQGTRLTVV.

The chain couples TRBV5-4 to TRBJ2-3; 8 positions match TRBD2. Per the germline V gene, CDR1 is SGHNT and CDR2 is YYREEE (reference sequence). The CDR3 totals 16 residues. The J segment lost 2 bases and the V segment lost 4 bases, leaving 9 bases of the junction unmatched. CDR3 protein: CASSLGVAGPTDTQYF. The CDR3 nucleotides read TGTGCCAGCAGCCTGGGAGTAGCGGGGCCCACAGATACGCAGTATTTT.

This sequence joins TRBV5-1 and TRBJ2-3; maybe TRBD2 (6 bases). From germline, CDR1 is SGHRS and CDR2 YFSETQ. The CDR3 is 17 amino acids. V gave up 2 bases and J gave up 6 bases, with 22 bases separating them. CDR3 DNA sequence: TGCGCCAGCAGCTTCCCTTGGGTCGCGGGGCACCCGGATACGCAGTATTTT. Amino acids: CASSFPWVAGHPDTQYF.

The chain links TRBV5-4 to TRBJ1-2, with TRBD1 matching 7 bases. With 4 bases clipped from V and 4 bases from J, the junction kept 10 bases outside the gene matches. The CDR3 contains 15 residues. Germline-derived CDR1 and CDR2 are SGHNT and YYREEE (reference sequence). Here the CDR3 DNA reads TGTGCCAGCAGCCAGGGCGACAGGGCGACCTATGGCTACACCTTC. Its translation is CASSQGDRATYGYTF.